This entry lists 5 T cell receptor beta chains sequenced from one sample in a study of blood T cell repertoires in COVID-19. Produced via immunoSEQ multiplex PCR; TCRdb's table is partial and in-frame only. The table records 190,000 or so clones, approximately 90% of them present only once. The sequencing input was peripheral blood. All receptors come from a woman aged 25 to 39 with active or convalescent COVID-19.

The chain uses TRBV28 and TRBJ2-3; 8 positions agree with TRBD1. CDR3 length: 15 amino acids. With 3 bases clipped from V and 2 bases from J, the junction kept 4 bases outside the gene matches. Germline loops: CDR1 MDHEN, CDR2 SYDVKM. CDR3 in DNA: TGTGCCAGCAGTTTGAGACAGGGGCCCACAGATACGCAGTATTTT. It translates to CASSLRQGPTDTQYF.

This chain connects TRBV19 to TRBJ2-7; 10 nucleotides line up with TRBD1. V was clipped by 7 bases and J by 7 bases; unmatched bases: 10. The CDR3 has 14 residues. Germline CDR1 LNHDA, CDR2 SQIVND (reference sequence). Written as DNA, the CDR3 is TGTGCCAGTACTTTAGGGACAGGGGTCGGGGAGCAGTACTTC. Protein product: CASTLGTGVGEQYF.

This chain joins TRBV27 and TRBJ2-3; D is perhaps TRBD1 (6 bases). The CDR3 has 17 amino acids. Germline V gene data show CDR1 as MNHEY and CDR2 as SMNVEV (reference sequence). Deletions cut 1 base from V and 2 bases from J, with 16 bases between. CDR3 amino acids: CASSLFPGDGVTDTQYF. Here the CDR3 DNA reads TGTGCCAGCAGTTTATTCCCAGGGGACGGGGTCACAGATACGCAGTATTTT.

The rearrangement uses TRBV5-1 and TRBJ2-3; 7 bases map to TRBD1. This CDR3 has 15 residues. Trimming cost V 2 bases and J 1 base; bases outside gene matches: 4. Germline V gene data show CDR1 as SGHRS and CDR2 as YFSETQ. CDR3: CASSLIGTGTDTQYF. The CDR3 DNA reads as TGCGCCAGCAGCTTAATCGGGACAGGCACAGATACGCAGTATTTT. The full variable domain, its missing parts supplied by reference TRBV5-1 and TRBJ2-3, is KAGVTQTPRYLIKTRGQQVTLSCSPISGHRSVSWYQQTPGQGLQFLFEYFSETQRNKGNFPGRFSGRQFSNSRSEMNVSTLELGDSALYLCASSLIGTGTDTQYFGPGTRLTVL.

Comment on this clone: One end of the junction is discordant with germline, which a read error may explain. J is TRBJ1-3 and V is TRBV5-1, with D uncertain. CDR1 is SGHRS and CDR2 is YFSETQ in the germline V gene. The CDR3 is 13 amino acids. CDR3 sequence: CASSPEREGRSFF. CDR3 in DNA: TGCGCCAGCAGCCCGGAGAGGGAGGGTCGGTCCTTTTTT.